This T cell receptor beta chain came from a study of blood T cells in healthy people across ages. Germline loops: CDR1 DFQATT, CDR2 SNEGSKA (reference sequence). Germline trimming cut 1 base from V and 7 bases from J; bases unmatched to any gene: 3. The CDR3 totals 14 residues. Combining a sample-barcoded 5' primer with a J-beta primer mix, a second PCR ran for 7 to 11 cycles. TCRdb used MiXCR to reprocess the 5' RACE reads, holding one entry per CDR3 protein. In the table there are about 680,000 distinct CDR3 sequences, 45% to 50% of which are singletons. The receptor was derived from an older woman in good health. The chain carries TRBV20-1 and TRBJ2-5; 13 nucleotides align to TRBD2. The sample was blood. CDR3 DNA: TGCAGTGCTAGAGGGACTAGCGGGAGAGGGACCCAGTACTTC. Its translation is CSARGTSGRGTQYF.